The 11 T cell receptor beta chains reported below all come from one sample, sequenced in a study of beta chain features in type 1 diabetes. Expressed TCRB transcripts were sequenced because the entire RNA isolate underwent reverse transcription. Sequenced by immunoSEQ multiplex PCR; TCRdb stores in-frame clones only, minus some. The sample yields hundreds of thousands of clones, about 16% seen once. The sequenced sample consisted of naive CD4+ T cells from blood. These receptors were taken from a man aged 18-30 years in good health.

This clone was counted only a few times. The rearrangement links TRBV7-3 to TRBJ1-5; D remains unclear. In germline, CDR1 is SGHTA, CDR2 FQGTGA. V dropped 5 bases and J dropped 1 base, with 15 bases sitting between them. The CDR3 covers 16 residues. Written as DNA, the CDR3 is TGTGCCAGCAGCCTGGACTTGGGTAAAAGCAATCAGCCCCAGCATTTT. Amino acid sequence: CASSLDLGKSNQPQHF. The full variable domain, rest sourced from reference TRBV7-3 and TRBJ1-5, is GAGVSQTPSNKVTEKGKYVELRCDPISGHTALYWYRQSLGQGPEFLIYFQGTGAADDSGLPNDRFFAVRPEGSVSTLKIQRTERGDSAVYLCASSLDLGKSNQPQHFGDGTRLSIL.

The chain employs TRBV18 and TRBJ1-1; D uncertain. This CDR3 is 15 amino acids long. The V gene lost 0 bases and the J gene lost 1 base, with 9 bases spanning the gap. Germline values: CDR1 KGHSH, CDR2 LQKENI. CDR3 sequence (DNA): TGTGCCAGCTCACCACCTCTAGCCGAGAACACTGAAGCTTTCTTT. Translation gives CASSPPLAENTEAFF.

This clone was found a few times. This sequence joins TRBV10-3 and TRBJ2-3; D assignment may be TRBD1 or TRBD2 (5 bases each). The CDR3 has 13 residues. Trimming stripped 6 bases from V and 3 bases from J, with 10 bases between. CDR1 is ENHRY, CDR2 SYGVKD, per germline. CDR3 sequence (DNA): TGTGCCATCAGCGGGGACGGTACAGATACGCAGTATTTT. Translated, it gives CAISGDGTDTQYF.

This clone was counted only a few times. The genes are TRBV5-1 and TRBJ1-2; 7 bases are shared with TRBD1. Germline V gives CDR1 SGHRS, CDR2 YFSETQ. Unmatched junction bases numbered 13, after V lost 5 bases and J lost 0 bases. The length of the CDR3 is 17 residues. The CDR3 sequence is CASSFRDRFSPNYGYTF. In nucleotides, the CDR3 is TGCGCCAGCAGTTTCCGGGACAGATTTTCCCCTAACTATGGCTACACCTTC.

The chain joins TRBV5-1 to TRBJ2-2; 8 bases agree with TRBD2. This CDR3 spans 15 amino acids. The germline V gene has CDR1 SGHRS and CDR2 YFSETQ. V lost 6 bases and J lost 4; bases outside the gene matches: 8. This CDR3 reads CASTPGGPFTGELFF. In DNA form, the CDR3 reads TGCGCCAGCACACCGGGAGGGCCTTTCACCGGGGAGCTGTTTTTT.

This clone was seen many times. The rearrangement joins TRBV7-2 to TRBJ2-4, with 12 nucleotides matching TRBD2. The J segment lost 4 bases and the V segment lost 5 bases, leaving 3 bases of the junction unmatched. The V gene's germline CDR1 is SGHTA and CDR2 FQGNSA. This CDR3 contains 15 residues. The CDR3 protein is CASSITSGGKNIQYF. The CDR3 nucleotides read TGTGCCAGCAGCATCACTAGCGGGGGGAAAAACATTCAGTACTTC.

This chain uses TRBV19 with TRBJ1-2; D might be TRBD1 (5 bases). The CDR3 loop spans 11 amino acids. From germline, CDR1 is LNHDA and CDR2 SQIVND (reference sequence). The V end was cut by 5 bases, the J end by 8 bases, with 9 bases between. In DNA, the CDR3 is TGTGCCAGTAGTCGGGGCCGAGGCTACACCTTC. Translated: CASSRGRGYTF.

This chain links TRBV9 with TRBJ2-7, with D unclear. The CDR3 has 13 amino acids. The V end lost 4 bases, the J end lost 3 bases, and 11 bases lay between the germline ends. The germline CDR1 and CDR2 sequences are SGDLS and YYNGEE. CDR3 bases: TGTGCCAGCAGCCCAGTTTGGGGCTACGAGCAGTACTTC. Its translation is CASSPVWGYEQYF.

The chain combines TRBV4-3 with TRBJ2-1; the D gene is possibly TRBD2 (7 bases). CDR3 length: 17 residues. The V gene lost 1 base and the J gene lost 4 bases, with 17 bases spanning the gap. Germline lookup yields CDR1 LGHNA and CDR2 YSLEER. The CDR3 here is CASSQVGVRGLYNEQFF. In DNA form, the CDR3 reads TGCGCCAGCAGCCAAGTGGGGGTCAGGGGACTATACAATGAGCAGTTCTTC.

The chain recombines TRBV6-1 with TRBJ2-2; D not certain. Germline CDR1 and CDR2: MNHNS and SASEGT. CDR3 length: 15 residues. The V end was cut by 6 bases, the J end by 2 bases, with 13 bases between. This CDR3 is CASSTDPGNTGELFF. CDR3 bases: TGTGCCAGCAGCACAGACCCCGGTAACACCGGGGAGCTGTTTTTT.

The CDR3 protein is CASSQDRDSPLHF. CDR3 bases: TGCGCCAGCAGCCAAGACAGGGACTCACCCCTCCACTTT. The J gene is TRBJ1-6, the V gene TRBV4-3; TRBD1 might be the D (5 bases). In germline, CDR1 is LGHNA, CDR2 YSLEER. The CDR3 is 13 residues long. The germline V and J ends were trimmed by 0 bases and 10 bases, with 7 bases remaining between them.